The 11 T cell receptor beta chains below all came from one sample that was sequenced in a study of T cells after yellow fever vaccination. TCRdb analysed the 5' RACE reads with MiXCR anew, one entry per CDR3 protein. The repertoire holds roughly 520,000 distinct CDR3 sequences, with around a fifth as singletons. The starting material was PBMCs, obtained approximately 22 days after the first yellow fever vaccination. These receptors were obtained from a man between 18 and 35 years old who received the YFV17D yellow fever vaccine.

The chain uses TRBV20-1 and TRBJ2-5; D is ambiguous. The CDR3 totals 14 residues. V lost 1 base to trimming and J lost 1 base, with 10 bases between them. Per the germline V gene, CDR1 is DFQATT and CDR2 is SNEGSKA (reference sequence). CDR3 region: CSARVARTQETQYF. The CDR3 DNA reads as TGCAGTGCTAGAGTTGCCAGAACCCAAGAGACCCAGTACTTC.

This clonotype was counted ten times or more. The V call is TRBV4-2, the J call TRBJ1-5, with 7 bases matching TRBD1. Germline trimming cut 0 bases from V and 6 bases from J; bases unmatched to any gene: 8. CDR1 and CDR2 from the germline V gene are LGHNA and YNFKEQ. The CDR3 loop spans 16 amino acids. CDR3: CASSQDLGTASQPQHF. The CDR3 coding sequence is TGTGCCAGCAGCCAAGATTTGGGGACAGCTAGTCAGCCCCAGCATTTT.

The chain uses TRBV11-2 and TRBJ2-2; the D is unclear. V was cut by 0 bases and J by 0 bases, with 5 bases left in between. The CDR3 totals 15 residues. CDR1 is SGHAT and CDR2 is FQNNGV in the germline V gene. The CDR3 protein is CASSLDTANTGELFF. As DNA, the CDR3 is TGTGCCAGCAGCTTAGATACAGCGAACACCGGGGAGCTGTTTTTT.

The chain carries TRBV18 and TRBJ2-5; 8 bases line up with TRBD1. The CDR3 length is 15 residues. Germline V gene data show CDR1 as KGHSH and CDR2 as LQKENI. V shed 3 bases and J 2 bases; nucleotides not matched to a gene: 5. CDR3 bases: TGTGCCAGCTCACCGTTCGGACAGGGACAAGAGACCCAGTACTTC. Translating it yields CASSPFGQGQETQYF. Using reference TRBV18 and TRBJ2-5 for the parts outside the CDR3, the full variable domain is NAGVMQNPRHLVRRRGQEARLRCSPMKGHSHVYWYRQLPEEGLKFMVYLQKENIIDESGMPKERFSAEFPKEGPSILRIQQVVRGDSAAYFCASSPFGQGQETQYFGPGTRLLVL.

This clonotype showed up many times. In DNA, the CDR3 is TGTGCCAGCAGCGGTCTGACTAGCGGGGGCCCGGGGTATTTT. Protein: CASSGLTSGGPGYF. This chain uses TRBV2 with TRBJ2-3; 12 bases align to TRBD2. V trimming: 6 bases; J trimming: 14 bases; junction bases outside the gene matches: 12. This CDR3 is 14 amino acids long. From germline, CDR1 is SNHLY and CDR2 FYNNEI.

The V and J genes are TRBV4-1 and TRBJ1-1; 8 bases fit TRBD1. V shed 3 bases and J 3 bases; nucleotides not matched to a gene: 9. Germline-derived CDR1 and CDR2 are MGHRA and YSYEKL. This CDR3 contains 16 residues. For the CDR3, the DNA is TGCGCCAGCAGCCAGGAGACAGGGGTTCGGGACACTGAAGCTTTCTTT. Translated, it gives CASSQETGVRDTEAFF.

This chain links TRBV4-1 with TRBJ2-3; D is uncertain. V was shortened by 0 bases and J by 5 bases, with 18 bases between the two germline ends. In germline, CDR1 is MGHRA, CDR2 YSYEKL. The CDR3 extends over 17 amino acids. CDR3 in amino acids: CASSQDRIGPGKDTQYF. In DNA, the CDR3 is TGCGCCAGCAGCCAAGATCGGATCGGGCCAGGTAAAGATACGCAGTATTTT.

The V call is TRBV9, the J call TRBJ1-5, with D hard to call. Trimming cost V 0 bases and J 4 bases, with 11 bases left between them. CDR3 size: 15 residues. The germline gives CDR1 SGDLS, CDR2 YYNGEE. The CDR3 region is CASSVGKGGNQPQHF. The CDR3 DNA reads TGTGCCAGCAGCGTAGGCAAGGGAGGAAATCAGCCCCAGCATTTT.

The J gene is TRBJ2-1, the V gene TRBV5-4, with D maybe TRBD2 (6 bases). CDR1 is SGHNT and CDR2 is YYREEE in the germline V gene (reference sequence). The CDR3 spans 14 residues. Trimming shortened V by 0 bases and J by 9 bases, and 13 bases separated the two germline ends. CDR3 sequence (DNA): TGTGCCAGCAGCTTGGTCAACCCGCGGGGTGAGCAGTTCTTC. Its protein product is CASSLVNPRGEQFF.

This clonotype was seen ten or more times. J is TRBJ2-2 and V is TRBV7-2; 8 bases are a match to TRBD2. The germline gives CDR1 SGHTA, CDR2 FQGNSA. This CDR3 has 16 amino acids. Trimming took 6 bases from V and 0 from J; bases not matched to a gene: 6. The CDR3 is CASRPPGLANTGELFF. CDR3 coding DNA: TGTGCCAGCAGGCCTCCGGGACTAGCGAACACCGGGGAGCTGTTTTTT.

There are many counts of this clonotype. The CDR3 nucleotides read TGCGCCAGCAGCTTGGACGGGACAGGGCGATACGAGCAGTACGTC. Its translation is CASSLDGTGRYEQYV. The rearrangement joins TRBV5-1 to TRBJ2-7; 9 bases line up with TRBD1. CDR3 length: 15 residues. Unmatched junction bases numbered 5, after V lost 0 bases and J lost 4 bases. Looked up from germline, CDR1 is SGHRS and CDR2 is YFSETQ.